This is a list of T cell receptor beta chains from one sample in a study of spatial heterogeneity in lung cancer. A single record per CDR3 protein comes from TCRdb applying MiXCR to the 5' RACE reads. Of over a thousand distinct CDR3 sequences listed, more than 15% are singletons. The sample here was lung tumor tissue, taken at surgery. The receptor set was obtained from a male donor with early-stage non-small cell lung cancer. Each CDR3 is given with its conserved first and last residue. A D gene is named only where the DNA matches it firmly. Clone sizes are given selectively: once, few, many, or a class where the clone is expanded.

V gene: TRBV20-1
D gene: TRBD2
clone size: medium-sized
J gene: TRBJ2-7
CDR3 DNA: TGCAGTGCTCTAGCGGGGGCCTCCTACGAGCAGTACTTC
CDR3 protein: CSALAGASYEQYF

V gene: TRBV10-2
D gene: .
clone size: medium-sized
J gene: TRBJ2-2
CDR3 DNA: TGCGCCAGCAGTCCCGGGAACACCGGGGAGCTGTTTTTT
CDR3 protein: CASSPGNTGELFF

V gene: TRBV5-1
D gene: .
clone size: medium-sized
J gene: TRBJ1-5
CDR3 DNA: TGCGCCAGCAGCCCCGACTATAGCAATCAGCCCCAGCATTTT
CDR3 protein: CASSPDYSNQPQHF

V gene: TRBV6-5
D gene: .
clone size: .
J gene: TRBJ2-1
CDR3 DNA: TGTGCCAGCAGTTACCGACAGTACAATGAGCAGTTCTTC
CDR3 protein: CASSYRQYNEQFF

V gene: TRBV28
D gene: TRBD1
clone size: few
J gene: TRBJ1-2
CDR3 DNA: TGTGCCAGCAGTTCAAGGACGAGGTTGACAGGGGCTAACTATGGCTACACCTTC
CDR3 protein: CASSSRTRLTGANYGYTF

V gene: TRBV12-5
D gene: .
clone size: large
J gene: TRBJ1-1
CDR3 DNA: TGTGCTAGTGGTTTGGGTACCGATCTACCCTCTGGGGCTTTCTTT
CDR3 protein: CASGLGTDLPSGAFF

V gene: TRBV6-5
D gene: .
clone size: hyperexpanded
J gene: TRBJ2-1
CDR3 DNA: TGTGCCAGCAGTTACGTGGGCTCCTACAATGAGCAGTTCTTC
CDR3 protein: CASSYVGSYNEQFF

V gene: TRBV27
D gene: .
clone size: medium-sized
J gene: TRBJ2-5
CDR3 DNA: TGTGCCAGCAGTTTTTTACAGGGAGTCGGAGAGACCCAGTACTTC
CDR3 protein: CASSFLQGVGETQYF

V gene: TRBV6-1
D gene: TRBD2
clone size: few
J gene: TRBJ2-1
CDR3 DNA: TGTGCCAGCAGTGTCCTAGCGGGCGCCTACAATGAGCAGTTCTTC
CDR3 protein: CASSVLAGAYNEQFF

V gene: TRBV5-1
D gene: .
clone size: few
J gene: TRBJ2-5
CDR3 DNA: TGCGCCAGCAGTTCACAAGAGACCCAGTACTTC
CDR3 protein: CASSSQETQYF

V gene: TRBV5-6
D gene: TRBD1
clone size: .
J gene: TRBJ2-1
CDR3 DNA: TGTGCCAGCAGCGGGGGACAGCTAGTTTACAATGAGCAGTTCTTC
CDR3 protein: CASSGGQLVYNEQFF

V gene: TRBV6-5
D gene: TRBD2
clone size: .
J gene: TRBJ2-1
CDR3 DNA: TGTGCCAGCAGTTACCTGGGCGGGAGGGCGGATGAGCAGTTCTTC
CDR3 protein: CASSYLGGRADEQFF

V gene: TRBV7-3
D gene: .
clone size: medium-sized
J gene: TRBJ1-5
CDR3 DNA: TGTGCCAGCAGCTCAGGGTGGAATCAGCCCCAGCATTTT
CDR3 protein: CASSSGWNQPQHF

V gene: TRBV20-1
D gene: .
clone size: .
J gene: TRBJ2-7
CDR3 DNA: TGCAGTGCGAACCTTAGGGGTAGAGAGCAGTACTTC
CDR3 protein: CSANLRGREQYF

V gene: TRBV3-1
D gene: .
clone size: .
J gene: TRBJ2-6
CDR3 DNA: TGTGCCAGCAGCAACAGGGCTCCTGGGGCCAACGTCCTGACTTTC
CDR3 protein: CASSNRAPGANVLTF

V gene: TRBV28
D gene: .
clone size: medium-sized
J gene: TRBJ2-5
CDR3 DNA: TGTGCCAGCAGCCATAACAGTGCCGGGCCCCTCGGAGAGACCCAGTACTTC
CDR3 protein: CASSHNSAGPLGETQYF

V gene: TRBV7-3
D gene: TRBD2
clone size: large
J gene: TRBJ2-1
CDR3 DNA: TGTGCCAGCAGTTTTACCACCGGGACTAGGAGTAATGAGCAGTTCTTC
CDR3 protein: CASSFTTGTRSNEQFF

V gene: TRBV27
D gene: TRBD1
clone size: .
J gene: TRBJ2-5
CDR3 DNA: TGTGCCAGCAGTTCGTTTAATGGACAGGGGGAAGGAGAGACCCAGTACTTC
CDR3 protein: CASSSFNGQGEGETQYF

V gene: TRBV28
D gene: .
clone size: .
J gene: TRBJ2-5
CDR3 DNA: TGTGCCAGCAGTCCCGGAGTCTTGGAGACCCAGTACTTC
CDR3 protein: CASSPGVLETQYF

V gene: TRBV5-1
D gene: .
clone size: medium-sized
J gene: TRBJ2-3
CDR3 DNA: TGCGCCAGCAGCTCCGGACCCGTGTTTGATACGCAGTATTTT
CDR3 protein: CASSSGPVFDTQYF

V gene: TRBV18
D gene: .
clone size: large
J gene: TRBJ2-2
CDR3 DNA: TGTGCCAGCTCACCTTTGGACAGTTTCACCGGGGAGCTGTTTTTT
CDR3 protein: CASSPLDSFTGELFF

V gene: TRBV6-2/TRBV6-3
D gene: .
clone size: medium-sized
J gene: TRBJ1-3
CDR3 DNA: TGTGCCAGCAAGCGGGACAACTCTGGAAACACCATATATTTT
CDR3 protein: CASKRDNSGNTIYF

V gene: TRBV29-1
D gene: .
clone size: .
J gene: TRBJ1-2
CDR3 DNA: TGCAGCGTTGGAGGTGGCAGAAGAGAGTTTGGCTACACCTTC
CDR3 protein: CSVGGGRREFGYTF

V gene: TRBV5-1
D gene: TRBD2
clone size: medium-sized
J gene: TRBJ2-7
CDR3 DNA: TGCGCCAGCAGCTTGGGACTAGCGGGGGGAGCCTACGAGCAGTACTTC
CDR3 protein: CASSLGLAGGAYEQYF

V gene: TRBV7-2
D gene: TRBD2
clone size: medium-sized
J gene: TRBJ2-1
CDR3 DNA: TGTGCCAGCAGCTTAGGGGTAGCGGGGAAGGATGAGCAGTTCTTC
CDR3 protein: CASSLGVAGKDEQFF

V gene: TRBV5-1
D gene: .
clone size: few
J gene: TRBJ2-1
CDR3 DNA: TGCGCCAGCAGCTTGGTAGGACCCCACGGAGAGCAGTTCTTC
CDR3 protein: CASSLVGPHGEQFF

V gene: TRBV4-2
D gene: TRBD1
clone size: medium-sized
J gene: TRBJ1-4
CDR3 DNA: TGTGCCAGCAGCCGAGTCCGGGACAGGGATGAAAAACTGTTTTTT
CDR3 protein: CASSRVRDRDEKLFF

V gene: TRBV20-1
D gene: .
clone size: .
J gene: TRBJ2-2
CDR3 DNA: TGCAGTGCTAGAGACCAGGGGACGGTGAACACCGGGGAGCTGTTTTTT
CDR3 protein: CSARDQGTVNTGELFF

V gene: TRBV7-2
D gene: .
clone size: .
J gene: TRBJ2-3
CDR3 DNA: TGTGCCAGCAGCTCCAGGACAGAGGCAGATACGCAGTATTTT
CDR3 protein: CASSSRTEADTQYF

V gene: TRBV30
D gene: TRBD2
clone size: few
J gene: TRBJ2-7
CDR3 DNA: TGTGCCTGGAGTATCGGACTAGCGGGGTCGTACGAGCAGTACTTC
CDR3 protein: CAWSIGLAGSYEQYF

V gene: TRBV19
D gene: .
clone size: few
J gene: TRBJ2-1
CDR3 DNA: TGTGCCAGTAGAAGACAGGACCTCTCCTACAATGAGCAGTTCTTC
CDR3 protein: CASRRQDLSYNEQFF

V gene: TRBV12-5
D gene: .
clone size: few
J gene: TRBJ1-2
CDR3 DNA: TGTGCTAGTGGTTTGGTGACAGAGAACTATGGCTACACCTTC
CDR3 protein: CASGLVTENYGYTF

V gene: TRBV7-4
D gene: .
clone size: .
J gene: TRBJ2-3
CDR3 DNA: TGTGCCAGCAGCCCGTTCCTAAGCACAGATACGCAGTATTTT
CDR3 protein: CASSPFLSTDTQYF

V gene: TRBV20-1
D gene: .
clone size: large
J gene: TRBJ2-7
CDR3 DNA: TGCAGTGCTAGTAGGGGGGTAGGTTACGAGCAGTACTTC
CDR3 protein: CSASRGVGYEQYF

V gene: TRBV10-3
D gene: TRBD2
clone size: few
J gene: TRBJ2-7
CDR3 DNA: TGTGCCATCGGCAGGGCGATTAGCGGGAGGGCCCCGGGGGAGCAGTACTTC
CDR3 protein: CAIGRAISGRAPGEQYF